A single sample is the source of the 8 T cell receptor beta chains below, sequenced in a study of beta chain features in type 1 diabetes. Expressed TCRB transcripts were sequenced, since all the RNA that had been isolated was reverse transcribed. Here immunoSEQ multiplex PCR was the method, and the copy in TCRdb shows in-frame clones only, minus some. The repertoire has about 180,000 clones, about 13% of them found once; the top ten carry 0.5% to 0.75%. The material sequenced was central memory CD4+ T cells from blood. The receptors shown here come from a young woman in good health.

This clone turned up a few times. The V gene is TRBV11-2, the J gene TRBJ2-1; 12 nucleotides line up with TRBD2. J lost 7 bases, V lost 2 bases, and 15 bases had no gene match. The CDR3 sequence is 19 residues long. In germline, CDR1 is SGHAT, CDR2 FQNNGV. CDR3 loop: CASSLRLAGELGFGNEQFF. The DNA of the CDR3 is TGTGCCAGCAGCTTAAGACTAGCGGGAGAGCTTGGGTTCGGGAATGAGCAGTTCTTC.

J is TRBJ2-3 and V is TRBV2; 7 bases align to TRBD1. CDR3 length: 15 amino acids. The germline gives CDR1 SNHLY, CDR2 FYNNEI. V dropped 6 bases and J dropped 0; count of bases not matched to a gene: 6. Here the CDR3 DNA reads TGTGCCAGCAGACGACAGGGCCTGAGCACAGATACGCAGTATTTT. Protein product: CASRRQGLSTDTQYF.

CDR3 sequence: CATSGGTAGTQYF. CDR3 DNA: TGTGCCACCAGCGGGGGGACAGCGGGGACCCAGTACTTC. This rearrangement joins TRBV15 to TRBJ2-5; perhaps TRBD1 as D (7 bases). Germline V lookup: CDR1 LNHNV, CDR2 YYDKDF (reference sequence). This CDR3 is 13 amino acids long. V lost 5 bases to trimming and J lost 7 bases, with 14 bases between them.

This clone showed up just a few times. The J gene is TRBJ2-2, the V gene TRBV5-1, with D tentatively TRBD2 (6 bases). The CDR3 extends over 14 amino acids. Germline loops: CDR1 SGHRS, CDR2 YFSETQ. V lost 4 bases, J lost 4 bases, and 11 bases lay in between. CDR3 in amino acids: CASSRGIGTGELFF. For the CDR3, the DNA is TGCGCCAGCAGCCGGGGGATCGGCACCGGGGAGCTGTTTTTT.

This chain links TRBV28 with TRBJ1-2, with TRBD1 as a possible D gene (6 bases). The V and J ends lost 4 bases and 5 bases respectively, with 23 bases between them. Per germline, CDR1 MDHEN and CDR2 SYDVKM. The CDR3 has 17 residues. CDR3 residues: CASSSPGVGASSYGYTF. The CDR3 nucleotides read TGTGCCAGCAGTTCCCCAGGGGTGGGGGCGAGTTCTTATGGCTACACCTTC.

This clone was seen ten or more times. V is TRBV28 and J is TRBJ1-2, with a weak D call TRBD1 (6 bases). V lost 3 bases and J 3 bases, leaving 11 bases between the germline ends. This CDR3 comprises 14 residues. Germline CDR1 and CDR2: MDHEN and SYDVKM. The CDR3 protein is CASSFPGEDYGYTF. The DNA of the CDR3 is TGTGCCAGCAGTTTCCCAGGGGAAGACTATGGCTACACCTTC.

This clone was found once. The V gene is TRBV11-2, the J gene TRBJ1-5; D not resolved. The germline gives CDR1 SGHAT, CDR2 FQNNGV. The V end lost 3 bases, the J end lost 16 bases, and 16 bases lay between the germline ends. This CDR3 spans 12 amino acids. The CDR3 is CASSFDGPPTHF. The DNA for the CDR3 is TGTGCCAGCAGCTTCGATGGGCCCCCAACCCATTTT.

V gene TRBV29-1 combines with J gene TRBJ1-2, with D possibly TRBD1 on 5 matching bases. Trimming pared 4 bases from V and 3 bases from J, leaving 6 bases between. Germline V lookup: CDR1 SQVTM, CDR2 ANQGSEA. The CDR3 extends over 11 amino acids. The CDR3 protein is CSVGGDYGYTF. CDR3 nucleotides: TGCAGCGTTGGGGGGGACTATGGCTACACCTTC.